The following is a T cell receptor (beta chain) sequence with its context. Its antigen is undetermined. The CDR3 has 16 residues. V lost 6 bases to trimming and J lost 1 base; unmatched junction nucleotides: 12. Germline V gene sequence: CDR1 SQVTM, CDR2 ANQGSEA. This entry comes from a study of CD8 T cells in ankylosing spondylitis. Findings and limits, study-wide: Disease-linked clones, CD8+, were relatively rare in peripheral blood. Apparently characteristic of ankylosing spondylitis blood was a TCR beta motif (fewer than 10 highly homologous variants). Past research had described some motif variants in reactive arthritis synovial fluid and blood.

Making use of molecular barcodes, quantitative 5'-RACE generated TCR beta libraries. TCRdb passed the 5' RACE reads through MiXCR, listing each CDR3 protein once. Seen here are some 400,000 distinct CDR3 sequences, 20% to 25% observed once, and the top ten hold approximately 16%. The rearrangement joins TRBV29-1 to TRBJ1-2, with 9 bases that match TRBD1. This receptor was obtained from a male donor with ankylosing spondylitis. Sequenced input: blood, either unsorted or a sorted T cell fraction (not recorded which). The CDR3, as DNA: TGCAGCGTCCTACCCGGGACAGGGACCCTTAACTATGGCTACACCTTC. Translated: CSVLPGTGTLNYGYTF.